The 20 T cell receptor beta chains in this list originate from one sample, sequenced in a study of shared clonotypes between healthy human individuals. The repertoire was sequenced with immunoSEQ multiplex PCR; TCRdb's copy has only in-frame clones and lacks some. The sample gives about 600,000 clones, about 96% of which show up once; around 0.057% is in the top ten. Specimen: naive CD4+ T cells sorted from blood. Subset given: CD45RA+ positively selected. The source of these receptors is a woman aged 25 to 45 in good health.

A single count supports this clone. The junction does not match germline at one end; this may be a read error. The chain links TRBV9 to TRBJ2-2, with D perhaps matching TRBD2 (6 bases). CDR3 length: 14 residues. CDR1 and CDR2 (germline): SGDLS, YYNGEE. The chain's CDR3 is CASSVLANPGELFF. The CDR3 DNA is TGTGCCAGCAGCGTACTAGCGAACCCCGGGGAGCTGTTTTTT. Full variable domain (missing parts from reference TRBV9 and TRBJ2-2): DSGVTQTPKHLITATGQRVTLRCSPRSGDLSVYWYQQSLDQGLQFLIQYYNGEERAKGNILERFSAQQFPDLHSELNLSSLELGDSALYFCASSVLANPGELFFGEGSRLTVL.

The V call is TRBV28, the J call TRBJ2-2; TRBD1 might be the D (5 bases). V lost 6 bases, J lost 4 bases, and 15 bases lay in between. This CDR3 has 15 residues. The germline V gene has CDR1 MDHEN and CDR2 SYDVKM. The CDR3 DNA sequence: TGTGCCAGCAGGCGCATCGACAGAGTCACCGGGGAGCTGTTTTTT. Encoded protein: CASRRIDRVTGELFF. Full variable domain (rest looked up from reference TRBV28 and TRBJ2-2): DVKVTQSSRYLVKRTGEKVFLECVQDMDHENMFWYRQDPGLGLRLIYFSYDVKMKEKGDIPEGYSVSREKKERFSLILESASTNQTSMYLCASRRIDRVTGELFFGEGSRLTVL.

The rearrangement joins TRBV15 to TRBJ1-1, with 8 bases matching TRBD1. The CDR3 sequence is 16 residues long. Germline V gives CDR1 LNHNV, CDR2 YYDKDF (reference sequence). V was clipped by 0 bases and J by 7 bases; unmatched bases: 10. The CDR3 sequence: CATSRDYNRGSGEAFF. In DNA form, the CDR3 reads TGTGCCACCAGCAGAGACTATAACAGGGGGTCGGGTGAAGCTTTCTTT. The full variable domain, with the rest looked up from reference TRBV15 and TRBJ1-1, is DAMVIQNPRYQVTQFGKPVTLSCSQTLNHNVMYWYQQKSSQAPKLLFHYYDKDFNNEADTPDNFQSRRPNTSFCFLDIRSPGLGDTAMYLCATSRDYNRGSGEAFFGQGTRLTVV.

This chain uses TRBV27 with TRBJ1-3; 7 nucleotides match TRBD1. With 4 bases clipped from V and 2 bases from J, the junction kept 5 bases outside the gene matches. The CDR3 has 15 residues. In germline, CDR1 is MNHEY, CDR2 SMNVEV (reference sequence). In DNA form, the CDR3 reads TGTGCCAGCAGTTACTACAGGGGAACTGGAAACACCATATATTTT. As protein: CASSYYRGTGNTIYF.

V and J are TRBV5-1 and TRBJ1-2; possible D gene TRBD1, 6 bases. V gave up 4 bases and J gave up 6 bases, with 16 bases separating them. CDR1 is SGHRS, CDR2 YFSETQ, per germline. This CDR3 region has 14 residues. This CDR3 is CASSDGQRRNGYTF. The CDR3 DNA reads TGCGCCAGCAGCGACGGACAGAGAAGGAATGGCTACACCTTC. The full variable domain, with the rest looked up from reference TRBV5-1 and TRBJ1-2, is KAGVTQTPRYLIKTRGQQVTLSCSPISGHRSVSWYQQTPGQGLQFLFEYFSETQRNKGNFPGRFSGRQFSNSRSEMNVSTLELGDSALYLCASSDGQRRNGYTFGSGTRLTVV.

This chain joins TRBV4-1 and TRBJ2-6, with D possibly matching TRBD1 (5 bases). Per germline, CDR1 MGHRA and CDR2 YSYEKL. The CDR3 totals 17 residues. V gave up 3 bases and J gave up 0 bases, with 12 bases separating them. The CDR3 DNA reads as TGCGCCAGCAGCCAGAAGCCCAGGGACTCTGGGGCCAACGTCCTGACTTTC. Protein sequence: CASSQKPRDSGANVLTF.

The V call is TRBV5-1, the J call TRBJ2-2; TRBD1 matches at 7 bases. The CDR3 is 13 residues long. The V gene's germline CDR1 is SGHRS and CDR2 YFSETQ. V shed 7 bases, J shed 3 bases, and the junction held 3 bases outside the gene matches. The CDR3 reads CASLGQDTGELFF. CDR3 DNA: TGCGCCAGCTTAGGACAGGACACCGGGGAGCTGTTTTTT.

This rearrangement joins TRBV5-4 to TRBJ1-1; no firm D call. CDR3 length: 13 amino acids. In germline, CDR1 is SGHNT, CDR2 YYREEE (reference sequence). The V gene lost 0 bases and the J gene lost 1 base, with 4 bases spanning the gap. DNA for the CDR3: TGTGCCAGCAGCTTGGATGCGAACACTGAAGCTTTCTTT. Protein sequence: CASSLDANTEAFF.

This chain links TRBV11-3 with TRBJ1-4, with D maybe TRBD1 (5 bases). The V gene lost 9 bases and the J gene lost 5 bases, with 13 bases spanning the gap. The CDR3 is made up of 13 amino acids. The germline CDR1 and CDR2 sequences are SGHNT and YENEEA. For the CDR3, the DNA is TGTGCCAGACGGACTGGGACGAATGAAAAACTGTTTTTT. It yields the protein CARRTGTNEKLFF.

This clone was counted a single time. The CDR3 spells CASSPTVIWDSNTGELFF. DNA for the CDR3: TGTGCCAGCTCACCAACCGTCATATGGGACTCGAACACCGGGGAGCTGTTTTTT. The chain carries TRBV18 and TRBJ2-2; D may be TRBD2 (6 bases). Germline V CDR1 and CDR2: KGHSH, LQKENI. V dropped 2 bases and J dropped 0 bases, with 16 bases sitting between them. This CDR3 has 18 residues.

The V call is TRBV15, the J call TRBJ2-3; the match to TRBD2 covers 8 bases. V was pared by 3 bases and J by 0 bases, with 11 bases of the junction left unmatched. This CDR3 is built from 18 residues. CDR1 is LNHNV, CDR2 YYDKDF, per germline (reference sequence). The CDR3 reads CATSRKKISGTSTDTQYF. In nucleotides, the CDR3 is TGTGCCACCAGCAGGAAAAAAATTAGCGGGACAAGCACAGATACGCAGTATTTT.

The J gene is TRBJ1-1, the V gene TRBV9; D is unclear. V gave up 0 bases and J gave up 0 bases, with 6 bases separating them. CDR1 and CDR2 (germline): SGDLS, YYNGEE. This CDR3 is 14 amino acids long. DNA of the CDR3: TGTGCCAGCAGCGTAGAAGCGGTGAACACTGAAGCTTTCTTT. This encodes CASSVEAVNTEAFF.

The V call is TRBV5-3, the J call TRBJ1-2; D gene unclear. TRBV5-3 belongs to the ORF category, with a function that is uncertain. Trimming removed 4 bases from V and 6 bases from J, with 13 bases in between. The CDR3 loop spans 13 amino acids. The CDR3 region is CARSPSSLHGYTF. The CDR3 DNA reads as TGTGCCAGAAGCCCCTCGTCGCTTCATGGCTACACCTTC.

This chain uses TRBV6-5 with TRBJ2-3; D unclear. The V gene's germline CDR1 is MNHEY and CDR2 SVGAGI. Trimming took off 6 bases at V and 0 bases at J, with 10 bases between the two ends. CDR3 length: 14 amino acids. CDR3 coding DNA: TGTGCCAGCAGAGGTACACCTAGCACAGATACGCAGTATTTT. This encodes CASRGTPSTDTQYF.

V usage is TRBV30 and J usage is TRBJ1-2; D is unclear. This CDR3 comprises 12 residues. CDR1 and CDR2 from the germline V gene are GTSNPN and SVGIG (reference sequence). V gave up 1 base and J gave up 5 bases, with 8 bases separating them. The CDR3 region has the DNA TGTGCCTGGAGTGCGGCCTCGTATGGCTACACCTTC. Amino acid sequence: CAWSAASYGYTF.

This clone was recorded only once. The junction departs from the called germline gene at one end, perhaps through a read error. The CDR3 region has the DNA TGTGCCAGCAGTGAATCTACCCGGGTCTTC. Encoded protein: CASSESTRVF. The chain combines TRBV6-1 with TRBJ2-1, with D unresolved. CDR3 size: 10 residues. Germline values: CDR1 MNHNS, CDR2 SASEGT.

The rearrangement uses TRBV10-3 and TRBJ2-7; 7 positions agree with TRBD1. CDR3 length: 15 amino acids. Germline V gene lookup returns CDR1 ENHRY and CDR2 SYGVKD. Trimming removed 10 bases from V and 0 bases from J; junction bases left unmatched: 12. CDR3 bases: TGTGCCAGCCAGGGGGATATCTCGAGCTCCTACGAGCAGTACTTC. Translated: CASQGDISSSYEQYF.

In DNA, the CDR3 is TGTGCCAGCTCACTAACCCGGACGGGGCCGGGGGAGACCCAGTACTTC. This encodes CASSLTRTGPGETQYF. The genes are TRBV18 and TRBJ2-5; D tentatively reads TRBD1 or TRBD2 (5 bases each). V was cut by 4 bases and J by 5 bases, with 20 bases left in between. Germline values: CDR1 KGHSH, CDR2 LQKENI. The CDR3 sequence is 16 residues long.

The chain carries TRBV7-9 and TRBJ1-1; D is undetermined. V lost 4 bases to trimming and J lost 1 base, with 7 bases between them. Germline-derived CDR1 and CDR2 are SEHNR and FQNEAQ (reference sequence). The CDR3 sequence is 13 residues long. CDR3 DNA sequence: TGTGCCAGCAGCTCCTACTCGAACACTGAAGCTTTCTTT. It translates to CASSSYSNTEAFF.

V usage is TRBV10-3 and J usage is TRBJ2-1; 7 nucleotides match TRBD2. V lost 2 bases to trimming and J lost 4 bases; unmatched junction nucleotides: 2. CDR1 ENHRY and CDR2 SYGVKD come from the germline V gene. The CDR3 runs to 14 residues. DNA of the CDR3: TGTGCCATCAGTGAGGGGACTAAATACAATGAGCAGTTCTTC. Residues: CAISEGTKYNEQFF.